This T cell receptor (beta chain) was recovered during a study of blood T cell repertoires in COVID-19 (TCRdb year 2020). Background on the whole study: Samples covering the acute and convalescent phases of COVID-19 were provided by collaborators in the United States, Italy and Spain. The prospective study material was composed of cDNA or gDNA derived from T cells, B-cell-depleted T cells, or PBMCs. Deeply sampled blood TCRbeta repertoires from subjects exposed to, actively infected with, or recovered from COVID-19 were included in the dataset. The repertoires were released in a freely available public database intended as a resource for research on the immune response to SARS-CoV-2. Samples were obtained from the ongoing ImmuneRACE study (first 160 participants) and from some 1,200 subjects provided by 6 global collaborators. Nearly every sample came with metadata listing a de-identified subject ID, COVID-19 status, age in years and sex. Where available, HLA class I and class II types were taken from metadata supplied by the sample provider and were not determined by assay-based typing. General study outcomes and caveats: How much clinical and demographic metadata was included differed by source and by participant, and the metadata was provided uncurated.

Whole blood was collected in K2EDTA tubes by collaborating institutions according to the institutions' own protocols. For TCRbeta analysis, collaborator samples were shipped as frozen whole blood, as isolated PBMCs, or as DNA extracted from either sample type. Comments on this clone: What this receptor recognizes is not known. No base qualities exist here, and no much larger clone lies one base off it.

The CDR3 numbers 13 residues from cysteine through phenylalanine. Just CDR3 DNA is preserved here, 39 bases in frame from base 1. Sequences MNHEY (CDR1) and SVGEGT (CDR2) are obtained from the germline V gene. V has 2 bases trimmed and J has 7 bases trimmed; junction bases matching no gene number 4. The immunoSEQ Assay, a bias-controlled multiplex PCR, was used to amplify TCRbeta CDR3 regions from genomic DNA. The source study handled its data this way. Within the assay, amplification of reference gene primers was used to estimate how many nucleated cells each sample contained. To quantify the absolute abundance of each unique TCRbeta CDR3 rearrangement, sequence reads were collapsed and filtered. For each sample, productive Simpson clonality was calculated by taking the square root of Simpson's diversity index across productive rearrangements. This immuneACCESS table, as held by TCRdb, lists in-frame sequences with V and J called but not all clones. Of the missing ones, under half trace to an unresolved V gene in checked studies; the others have no known cause. V and J calls and clone size follow that table, whereas D and trimming were derived from the DNA. Present in this sample are roughly 70,000 clones, approximately 90% of which were seen just once. Clones ranked in the top ten supply roughly 6.8% of the sample.

This clonotype originated in an elderly woman with active COVID-19. Rearrangement joined TRBV6-2 or TRBV6-3 to TRBJ1-2, and TRBD1 aligns with 7 junction nucleotides. Sequencing was done on a sample of peripheral blood. The encoded CDR3 is CASSYAQGFGYTF. The DNA reads TGTGCCAGCAGTTACGCACAGGGGTTTGGCTACACCTTC.